These T cell receptor beta chains were read from a single sample in a study of cytomegalovirus exposure and HLA in healthy donors. Assay used: immunoSEQ multiplex PCR; TCRdb lists only in-frame clones, some missing. The sample gives roughly 180,000 clones, about 85% of which show up once; approximately 1.3% is in the top ten. The sequenced material came from PBMCs. Receptors were obtained from a girl aged 10 to 17 in good health and CMV-seropositive. CDR3s include the opening cysteine and the closing phenylalanine or tryptophan. D genes are given only for firm matches. Part of the rows lack a size; the others show once, few, many or a class for expanded clones.

>.|TRBJ2-3|TRBV5-5|.
TGTGCCAGCAACTTGTGGTTGCACAGGGCGTCCACAGATACGCAGTATTTT
CASNLWLHRASTDTQYF
>TRBD1|TRBJ1-1|TRBV5-1|once
TGCGCCAGCAGCTTCGGGACAGGGGGTATTTTCAACACTGAAGCTTTCTTT
CASSFGTGGIFNTEAFF
>.|TRBJ2-1|TRBV6-5|.
TGTGCCAGCAGTTACTCGACAGTCAATGAGCAGTTCTTC
CASSYSTVNEQFF
>.|TRBJ1-1|TRBV7-9|.
TGTGCCAGCAGCTTAAGCGGTGAGAACACTGAAGCTTTCTTT
CASSLSGENTEAFF
>.|TRBJ1-1|TRBV5-4|.
TGTGCCAGCAGCCCAGGGATCGAGAACACTGAAGCTTTCTTT
CASSPGIENTEAFF
>.|TRBJ2-1|TRBV7-9|.
TGTGCCAGCAGCAACCAGCGGGTTTCCTACAATGAGCAGTTCTTC
CASSNQRVSYNEQFF
>TRBD2|TRBJ2-1|TRBV5-1|.
TGCGCCAGCAGCCCCACCGACCTAGCGGGAGGGCCCAACAATGAGCAGTTCTTC
CASSPTDLAGGPNNEQFF
>.|TRBJ2-1|TRBV19|once
TGTGCCAGTAGTATAGGGCTACAAATGGGGGGTGAGCAGTTCTTC
CASSIGLQMGGEQFF
>TRBD1|TRBJ2-1|TRBV9|.
TGTGCCAGCAGCCAGGACAGGGGCAGGTACAATGAGCAGTTCTTC
CASSQDRGRYNEQFF
>TRBD1|TRBJ2-7|TRBV9|.
TGTGCCAGCAGCGAAGGGACAGGGAGCTACGAGCAGTACTTC
CASSEGTGSYEQYF
>TRBD1|TRBJ1-4|TRBV4-2|.
TGTGCCAGCAGCCCGACAGGGTTCGGTGAAAAACTGTTTTTT
CASSPTGFGEKLFF
>TRBD1|TRBJ2-7|TRBV9|.
TGTGCCAGCAGCGTAAGGACAGGGTTCGGCGAGCAGTACTTC
CASSVRTGFGEQYF
>TRBD1|TRBJ2-7|TRBV10-3|.
TGTGCCATCAGAGGGACAGGGGTGTTCCACGAGCAGTACTTC
CAIRGTGVFHEQYF
>TRBD2|TRBJ2-2|TRBV27|.
TGTGCCAGCAGTCTCTATCCTACTAGGGGACTAGCGGGATGGGGGTCGAGAGAGCTGTTTTTT
CASSLYPTRGLAGWGSRELFF
>TRBD1|TRBJ1-1|TRBV6-5|.
TGTGCCGCCGGCCGGGGACAGGGTTCGTGGGAAGCTTTCTTT
CAAGRGQGSWEAFF
>TRBD2|TRBJ2-1|TRBV29-1|few
TGCAGCGTTGGACTAGCGCATGAGCAGTTCTTC
CSVGLAHEQFF
>.|TRBJ1-1|TRBV4-3|medium-sized
TGCGCCAGCAGCCAGGCCAGATATAACACTGAAGCTTTCTTT
CASSQARYNTEAFF
>.|TRBJ2-3|TRBV4-3|.
TGCGCCAGCAGCCAAGACAACAGGAACACAGATACGCAGTATTTT
CASSQDNRNTDTQYF
>TRBD2|TRBJ2-5|TRBV6-6|.
TGTGCCAGCAGTTCCCATAGCGGGCAGGAGACCCAGTACTTC
CASSSHSGQETQYF
>.|TRBJ2-5|TRBV19|.
TGTGCCAGTAGTACCAACAGGGTAGTGCAAGAGACCCAGTACTTC
CASSTNRVVQETQYF
>.|TRBJ1-1|TRBV10-1|.
TGCGCCAGCAGTGACGTTTTGAACACTGAAGCTTTCTTT
CASSDVLNTEAFF
>.|TRBJ1-6|TRBV6-1|few
TGTGCCAGCAGCACAGGCAAACCCTATAATTCACCCCTCCACTTT
CASSTGKPYNSPLHF
>TRBD2|TRBJ2-1|TRBV9|.
TGTGCCAGCAGCGAGCGCGGAGCGGGAGGGAGCAATGAGCAGTTCTTC
CASSERGAGGSNEQFF
>.|TRBJ1-1|TRBV5-5|.
TGTGCCAGCAGCACCCGGACTGAAGCTTTCTTT
CASSTRTEAFF
>.|TRBJ1-1|TRBV5-4|.
TGTGCCAGCAGCTCCAGGAACACTGAAGCTTTCTTT
CASSSRNTEAFF
>.|TRBJ1-6|TRBV19|.
TGTGCCAGTGCCCTGACAGATAATTCACCCCTCCACTTT
CASALTDNSPLHF
>TRBD2|TRBJ2-3|TRBV6-5|.
TGTGCCAGCAACTTAGCGGGAGGGCCTCCAGATACGCAGTATTTT
CASNLAGGPPDTQYF